A single sample gave rise to the 24 T cell receptor beta chains below, sequenced in a study of identical twins. MiXCR was run by TCRdb on the 5' RACE reads, yielding one entry per CDR3 protein. The sample lists 1.5 million to 2 million distinct CDR3 sequences, 32% occurring once. The sample was cord blood. Receptor source: a newborn girl in good health.

In DNA form, the CDR3 reads TGTGCCAGCAGCCAGGAAGGACTAGCGGGAGTTGAGCAGTTCTTC. This encodes CASSQEGLAGVEQFF. This chain uses TRBV4-2 with TRBJ2-1; 13 bases are a match to TRBD2. The CDR3 is 15 residues long. V was pared by 3 bases and J by 9 bases, with 5 bases of the junction left unmatched. Germline-derived CDR1 and CDR2 are LGHNA and YNFKEQ.

In its sample, this clonotype was seen a few times. The chain has TRBV4-2 and TRBJ1-4, with TRBD1 matching over 10 bases. CDR3 size: 15 residues. Germline lookup yields CDR1 LGHNA and CDR2 YNFKEQ. Unmatched junction bases numbered 4, after V lost 4 bases and J lost 5 bases. CDR3 bases: TGTGCCAGCAGCCGAGACAGGGGGCGGAATGAAAAACTGTTTTTT. This codes for CASSRDRGRNEKLFF.

The rearrangement uses TRBV19 and TRBJ2-1; 7 bases map to TRBD2. CDR3 size: 14 residues. Germline CDR1 and CDR2: LNHDA and SQIVND (reference sequence). Trimming removed 6 bases from V and 6 bases from J; junction bases left unmatched: 8. CDR3 in amino acids: CASRISSGTNEQFF. CDR3 sequence (DNA): TGTGCCAGTAGGATATCTAGCGGAACCAATGAGCAGTTCTTC.

The chain links TRBV28 to TRBJ1-5; tentatively, D is TRBD1 (6 bases). Germline CDR1 is MDHEN and CDR2 is SYDVKM. V shed 5 bases and J shed 3 bases, with 17 bases lying between them. CDR3 length: 16 amino acids. DNA for the CDR3: TGTGCCAGCAGTGGGACATTCAAAAGGAACAATCAGCCCCAGCATTTT. Translating gives CASSGTFKRNNQPQHF.

This clonotype was recorded a few times. The genes are TRBV2 and TRBJ2-1; a weak D match, TRBD2 (7 bases). This CDR3 comprises 15 residues. Trimming took 7 bases from V and 4 from J, leaving 17 bases between them. In germline, CDR1 is SNHLY, CDR2 FYNNEI. DNA of the CDR3: TGTGCCAGCATGCCCCGGGGGGCCTATTACAATGAGCAGTTCTTC. This codes for CASMPRGAYYNEQFF.

This clonotype was recorded at least ten times. This CDR3 reads CASSGGRGTDTQYF. The CDR3 coding sequence is TGTGCCAGCAGTGGCGGGAGAGGCACAGATACGCAGTATTTT. The rearrangement uses TRBV2 and TRBJ2-3, with 7 bases aligning to TRBD2. The CDR3 has 14 residues. Germline values: CDR1 SNHLY, CDR2 FYNNEI. The trim removed 4 bases at V and 1 base at J, leaving 2 bases unmatched.

V is TRBV4-2 and J is TRBJ2-1; D unclear. The CDR3 runs 14 residues. Trimming removed 1 base from V and 5 bases from J, with 9 bases in between. Germline-derived CDR1 and CDR2 are LGHNA and YNFKEQ. The CDR3 sequence is CASSQGLLNNEQFF. The CDR3 DNA follows: TGTGCCAGCAGCCAAGGACTCTTAAACAATGAGCAGTTCTTC.

This clonotype was found a few times. The chain is built from TRBV6-5 and TRBJ2-6; 7 bases are a match to TRBD1. This CDR3 is built from 19 residues. Germline V gives CDR1 MNHEY, CDR2 SVGAGI. With 2 bases clipped from V and 0 bases from J, the junction kept 10 bases outside the gene matches. The CDR3 DNA reads TGTGCCAGCAGTTACCCCGCGACAGGGCCCTACTCTGGGGCCAACGTCCTGACTTTC. Translating it yields CASSYPATGPYSGANVLTF.

This clonotype was seen more than once but under ten times. The genes are TRBV7-2 and TRBJ2-1, with TRBD2 matching 7 bases. Germline CDR1 SGHTA, CDR2 FQGNSA. CDR3 size: 16 residues. V lost 5 bases, J lost 4 bases, and 11 bases stayed unmatched. Here the CDR3 DNA reads TGTGCCAGCAGCCCTTCTCGTCTAGCGGCATACAATGAGCAGTTCTTC. Encoded protein: CASSPSRLAAYNEQFF.

This chain connects TRBV2 to TRBJ1-1; D is unclear. CDR3 length equals 11 residues. In germline, CDR1 is SNHLY, CDR2 FYNNEI. Trimming took off 7 bases at V and 2 bases at J, with 5 bases between the two ends. Written as DNA, the CDR3 is TGTGCCAGCACTACTAACACTGAAGCTTTCTTT. This encodes CASTTNTEAFF.

This clonotype has only a few counts. The CDR3 here is CASSLSPTGMITDTQYF. CDR3 in DNA: TGCGCCAGCAGCTTGTCGCCGACAGGGATGATCACAGATACGCAGTATTTT. This chain joins TRBV5-1 and TRBJ2-3; 7 bases are a match to TRBD1. Germline lookup yields CDR1 SGHRS and CDR2 YFSETQ. The CDR3 has 17 residues. The junction had 10 bases not matched to a gene; V was cut back by 1 base and J by 2 bases.

The sample holds a few counts of this clonotype. V usage is TRBV20-1 and J usage is TRBJ1-1; no reliable D call. Trimming shortened V by 6 bases and J by 4 bases, and 15 bases separated the two germline ends. The germline gives CDR1 DFQATT, CDR2 SNEGSKA (reference sequence). The length of the CDR3 is 13 residues. The CDR3 loop is CSAQLTKVTEAFF. The DNA of the CDR3 is TGCAGTGCCCAACTAACTAAGGTCACTGAAGCTTTCTTT.

This clonotype was seen a few times. The rearrangement links TRBV14 to TRBJ1-1; possible D gene TRBD1, 6 bases. The germline CDR1 and CDR2 sequences are SGHDN and FVKESK. Between the trimmed V and J ends, which lost 6 bases and 4 bases, there was a span of 12 bases. The CDR3 is 13 amino acids. The CDR3 protein is CASRNTGSTEAFF. As DNA, the CDR3 is TGTGCCAGCAGGAATACAGGGAGCACTGAAGCTTTCTTT.

This clonotype was detected only a few times. V gene TRBV5-4 combines with J gene TRBJ2-1; 9 bases match TRBD2. Germline V lookup: CDR1 SGHNT, CDR2 YYREEE (reference sequence). With 2 bases clipped from V and 5 bases from J, the junction kept 8 bases outside the gene matches. There are 16 residues in the CDR3. The CDR3 protein is CASSLLGLARDNEQFF. The CDR3 region has the DNA TGTGCCAGCAGCTTACTCGGACTAGCGAGGGACAATGAGCAGTTCTTC.

V gene TRBV6-2 or TRBV6-3 combines with J gene TRBJ2-2; 15 positions match TRBD2. This CDR3 has 17 amino acids. From germline, CDR1 is MNHEY and CDR2 SVGEGT. V lost 4 bases, J lost 6 bases, and 6 bases stayed unmatched. The CDR3 protein is CASSSPGLAGGPGELFF. For the CDR3, the DNA is TGTGCCAGCAGTTCCCCCGGACTAGCGGGAGGGCCCGGGGAGCTGTTTTTT.

This clonotype was seen a handful of times. The rearrangement uses TRBV24-1 and TRBJ2-5; 14 positions match TRBD2. The junction had 7 bases not matched to a gene; V was cut back by 4 bases and J by 4 bases. The CDR3 extends over 17 amino acids. CDR1 KGHDR and CDR2 SFDVKD come from the germline V gene. The CDR3 region has the DNA TGTGCCACCAGTGACGTCCGACTAGCGGGAGGGCCAGAGACCCAGTACTTC. As protein: CATSDVRLAGGPETQYF.

This clonotype has more than one count but fewer than ten. V usage is TRBV7-8 and J usage is TRBJ2-1; D might be TRBD2 (5 bases). The germline V gene has CDR1 SGHVS and CDR2 FQNEAQ. The CDR3 has 16 residues. The ends were cut back, 2 bases at V and 6 bases at J, with 17 bases in the middle. The CDR3 spells CASSLWAGLNLNEQFF. CDR3 DNA sequence: TGTGCCAGCAGCTTATGGGCTGGACTCAACCTCAATGAGCAGTTCTTC.

This clonotype was seen just once. The V call is TRBV30, the J call TRBJ1-2, with no clear D. Germline CDR1 and CDR2: GTSNPN and SVGIG (reference sequence). V was cut by 1 base and J by 8 bases, with 8 bases left in between. The CDR3 covers 11 residues. The CDR3 reads CAWSALRGYTF. The CDR3 bases are TGTGCCTGGAGTGCGCTGAGAGGCTACACCTTC.

This clonotype has only a few counts. J is TRBJ2-1 and V is TRBV5-6, with TRBD2 matching over 10 bases. The CDR3 runs to 16 residues. Trimming at V came to 0 bases and at J to 3 bases, leaving 3 bases not matched to a gene. The germline V gene encodes CDR1 SGHDT and CDR2 YYEEEE. The CDR3 DNA reads as TGTGCCAGCAGCTTGGCACTAGCGGGGCTCTACAATGAGCAGTTCTTC. Translation: CASSLALAGLYNEQFF. Together with reference TRBV5-6 and TRBJ2-1, the CDR3 gives the full variable domain: DAGVTQSPTHLIKTRGQQVTLRCSPKSGHDTVSWYQQALGQGPQFIFQYYEEEERQRGNFPDRFSGHQFPNYSSELNVNALLLGDSALYLCASSLALAGLYNEQFFGPGTRLTVL.

This clonotype was seen a handful of times. The rearrangement uses TRBV29-1 and TRBJ2-1, with D tentatively TRBD2 (5 bases). The CDR3 runs to 15 residues. Germline loops: CDR1 SQVTM, CDR2 ANQGSEA. Between the trimmed V and J ends, which lost 4 bases and 1 base, there was a span of 14 bases. The CDR3 bases are TGCAGCGTTGCTAGCTCCCCTTTATCCTACAATGAGCAGTTCTTC. Protein product: CSVASSPLSYNEQFF.

With regard to this clonotype: The germline gene is not matched at one end of the junction; a read error may be the cause. The rearrangement joins TRBV9 to TRBJ2-2, with 10 positions matching TRBD2. The CDR3 runs to 17 residues. CDR1 is SGDLS, CDR2 YYNGEE, per germline. CDR3 in amino acids: CAGSVKSGGADTGELFF. The CDR3, as DNA: TGTGCCGGCAGCGTAAAGAGCGGGGGGGCCGACACCGGGGAGCTGTTTTTT.

Comment on this clonotype: With a much larger clone just one base away, this may be a read error. The chain uses TRBV4-1 and TRBJ2-7; the D is unclear. Germline CDR1 and CDR2: MGHRA and YSYEKL. The CDR3 sequence is 15 residues long. The germline V and J ends were trimmed by 2 bases and 0 bases, with 11 bases remaining between them. The CDR3 DNA sequence: TGCGCCAGCAGCCAAATGAAAAGTAGCTCCTACGAGCAGTACTTC. It encodes CASSQMKSSSYEQYF.

This chain joins TRBV25-1 and TRBJ1-6; weak D call: TRBD1 (6 bases). The length of the CDR3 is 13 residues. Germline CDR1 is MGHDK and CDR2 is SYGVNS. V dropped 7 bases and J dropped 9 bases, with 13 bases sitting between them. The CDR3, as DNA: TGTGCCAGCATGAAACAGGGCTTTTCACCCCTCCACTTT. Residues: CASMKQGFSPLHF.

The rearrangement uses TRBV5-1 and TRBJ2-7; 7 bases line up with TRBD2. Per germline, CDR1 SGHRS and CDR2 YFSETQ. Trimming at V came to 0 bases and at J to 7 bases, leaving 7 bases not matched to a gene. The CDR3 runs 14 residues. CDR3 amino acids: CASSLAPGLREQYF. DNA for the CDR3: TGCGCCAGCAGCTTGGCCCCGGGACTACGAGAGCAGTACTTC.